The 11 T cell receptor beta chains in this list originate from one sample, sequenced in a study of blood T cell repertoires in COVID-19. Sequenced by immunoSEQ multiplex PCR; TCRdb stores in-frame clones only, minus some. The sample has about 120,000 clones, about three quarters seen once; the top ten hold about 6.6%. The sample consisted of peripheral blood. The receptor source for this set is a man between 65 and 79 years old with acute or convalescent COVID-19.

The rearrangement links TRBV18 to TRBJ2-1; 11 nucleotides align to TRBD1. This CDR3 spans 15 amino acids. V was clipped by 3 bases and J by 9 bases; unmatched bases: 7. Germline CDR1 reads KGHSH; CDR2 reads LQKENI. The CDR3: CASSPGQGAISEQFF. The DNA for the CDR3 is TGTGCCAGCTCACCCGGACAGGGGGCGATCAGTGAGCAGTTCTTC. The full variable domain, in which reference TRBV18 and TRBJ2-1 provide the parts outside the CDR3, is NAGVMQNPRHLVRRRGQEARLRCSPMKGHSHVYWYRQLPEEGLKFMVYLQKENIIDESGMPKERFSAEFPKEGPSILRIQQVVRGDSAAYFCASSPGQGAISEQFFGPGTRLTVL.

This chain connects TRBV4-3 to TRBJ1-2, with TRBD1 identical over 8 bases. V trimming: 3 bases; J trimming: 7 bases; junction bases outside the gene matches: 7. CDR1 is LGHNA, CDR2 YSLEER, per germline. This CDR3 has 14 residues. CDR3 DNA: TGCGCCAGCAGCCAGACGACAGGGGACGGTGGCTACACCTTC. This sequence encodes CASSQTTGDGGYTF.

This clone was observed a few times. The V gene is TRBV3-1 (or the pseudogene TRBV3-2), the J gene TRBJ1-1; tentative D call: TRBD1 (6 bases). The V and J ends lost 1 base and 4 bases respectively, with 7 bases between them. The CDR3 is 13 amino acids. Germline V CDR1 and CDR2: LGHDT, YNNKEL (reference sequence). The CDR3 protein is CASSQGGRTEAFF. CDR3 nucleotide sequence: TGTGCCAGCAGCCAAGGGGGGCGCACTGAAGCTTTCTTT.

The rearrangement joins TRBV15 to TRBJ1-2; TRBD1 aligns across 8 bases. Germline V lookup: CDR1 LNHNV, CDR2 YYDKDF (reference sequence). CDR3 length: 15 residues. Trimming removed 7 bases from V and 0 bases from J; junction bases left unmatched: 7. The DNA for the CDR3 is TGTGCCACCACGTTCCTACAGGGGGCTAACTATGGCTACACCTTC. Its protein is CATTFLQGANYGYTF.

The V call is TRBV9, the J call TRBJ1-1; 8 bases are a match to TRBD1. The CDR3 length is 13 residues. With V trimmed by 4 bases and J by 4 bases, 3 bases remained unmatched. Germline CDR1 SGDLS, CDR2 YYNGEE. The chain's CDR3 is CASSQGQGTEAFF. As DNA, the CDR3 is TGTGCCAGCAGCCAAGGACAGGGCACTGAAGCTTTCTTT.

The chain uses TRBV29-1 and TRBJ2-7; 9 bases are shared with TRBD2. This CDR3 region has 13 residues. Trimming cost V 8 bases and J 6 bases; bases outside gene matches: 11. Germline V gives CDR1 SQVTM, CDR2 ANQGSEA. The CDR3 here is CSFLGLAYVEQYF. Here the CDR3 DNA reads TGCAGCTTTTTGGGACTAGCTTATGTCGAGCAGTACTTC.

This clone was counted a few times. V usage is TRBV15 and J usage is TRBJ1-4; D gene unclear. Deletions cut 3 bases from V and 5 bases from J, with 7 bases between. This CDR3 comprises 13 residues. CDR1 LNHNV and CDR2 YYDKDF come from the germline V gene (reference sequence). CDR3 in DNA: TGTGCCACCAGCAGGGGGAGGAATGAAAAACTGTTTTTT. This encodes CATSRGRNEKLFF.

This clone was observed a single time. The genes are TRBV2 and TRBJ1-2; D possibly corresponds to TRBD1 (6 bases). The V end was cut by 6 bases, the J end by 4 bases, with 15 bases between. Germline V gives CDR1 SNHLY, CDR2 FYNNEI. The CDR3 runs 14 residues. CDR3 DNA sequence: TGTGCCAGCAGCCCTCAAGTGACAGGCTATGGCTACACCTTC. Encoded protein: CASSPQVTGYGYTF.

The chain carries TRBV7-2 and TRBJ1-1; 10 positions match TRBD1. Germline CDR1 SGHTA, CDR2 FQGNSA. The CDR3 loop spans 14 amino acids. Losses at the gene ends were 5 bases for V and 3 bases for J; bases not matched to a gene: 3. The CDR3 coding sequence is TGTGCCAGCAGCCCTGGGACAGGGGACACTGAAGCTTTCTTT. Translating gives CASSPGTGDTEAFF.

This clone was detected once. V gene TRBV4-2 combines with J gene TRBJ1-2; D perhaps matches TRBD1 (6 bases). V was trimmed by 2 bases and J by 6 bases, leaving 19 bases between them. Per germline, CDR1 LGHNA and CDR2 YNFKEQ. This CDR3 is built from 16 residues. CDR3 region: CASSQQIGDTPHGYTF. The CDR3 DNA follows: TGTGCCAGCAGCCAACAAATAGGGGACACTCCCCATGGCTACACCTTC.

This clone was seen only a few times. The rearrangement links TRBV28 to TRBJ2-7; D is unclear. Germline V lookup: CDR1 MDHEN, CDR2 SYDVKM. This CDR3 is 14 amino acids long. V lost 7 bases and J 1 base, leaving 14 bases between the germline ends. The DNA of the CDR3 is TGTGCCAGCATCCCGGTGCCTCCGTCCTACGAGCAGTACTTC. Translated, it gives CASIPVPPSYEQYF.